This T cell receptor (beta chain) emerged from a study of T cell repertoires in cytomegalovirus infection. Study overall: Matching HLA type and CMV infection were both indicated by public TCR beta signatures.

Overall study findings and caveats: HLA-C-restricted CMV-specific TCR beta clonotypes were dominant in the ex vivo response. CMV carriers with the relevant HLA were identified by cumulative public TCR beta family frequency.

The ends lost 5 bases at V and 0 bases at J; junction bases unmatched: 13. CDR1 and CDR2 (germline): MDHEN, SYDVKM. The CDR3 has 19 amino acids. One entry per CDR3 protein results from TCRdb running MiXCR on the reads. The repertoire holds almost 300,000 distinct CDR3 sequences, with 8% to 10% as singletons. This clonotype appeared a few times. Its target is unknown. The sample taken for sequencing was PBMCs. The receptor's source is a human donor in good health (CMV status not recorded). Some clones in this sample may be carry-over from other donors' samples. The V gene is TRBV28, the J gene TRBJ1-4; 9 bases agree with TRBD1. The CDR3 loop is CASSPDTGTGISTNEKLFF. The CDR3 nucleotides are TGTGCCAGCAGTCCAGATACCGGGACAGGGATCTCAACTAATGAAAAACTGTTTTTT.